This TCR beta chain was sequenced during a study of cytomegalovirus exposure and HLA in healthy donors. Germline values: CDR1 LNHDA, CDR2 SQIVND (reference sequence). V was shortened by 0 bases and J by 8 bases, with 13 bases between the two germline ends. The CDR3 is 14 amino acids. Overall study findings and caveats: In vitro confirmation showed a few CMV-associated chains to be CMV antigen specific. Investigators reported some 150 TCR beta chains as tied to cytomegalovirus.

A note on this clone: Its antigen is unidentified.

Clones were sequenced by immunoSEQ multiplex PCR, and TCRdb holds only the in-frame ones, with some missing. The sample records 160,000 or so clones, around 85% being singletons. The source material was PBMCs. The origin of this receptor is a man aged 25 to 45 in good health and CMV-seropositive. V and J are TRBV19 and TRBJ1-2; D call uncertain. The CDR3 region is CASSIDRGVQGYTF. In DNA form, the CDR3 reads TGTGCCAGTAGTATAGATCGCGGGGTTCAAGGCTACACCTTC.